This T cell receptor beta chain was recorded in a study of blood T cells in healthy people across ages. Primers used in a second PCR of about 6 to 11 cycles were a sample-barcoded 5' primer and a J-beta primer mix. From the 5' RACE reads, TCRdb called clonotypes with MiXCR, one entry per CDR3 protein. The data contain about 290,000 distinct CDR3 sequences, 25% to 30% of them singletons. Points from the study as a whole: Donor CMV status was unknown, possibly confounding expanded clonotype changes. Both naive CD4+ cell counts and diversity were greater in long-lived donors than in aged donors.

On this clonotype: Its antigen is still unknown. The junction does not match germline at one end; this may be a read error.

Every participating donor contributed about 10 milliliters of peripheral blood through a draw. The length of the CDR3 is 14 residues. Germline V CDR1 and CDR2: MGHRA, YSYEKL. This chain uses TRBV4-1 with TRBJ1-2, with unresolved D. This receptor was taken from a woman aged 70-85 years in good health. The sample consisted of blood. The CDR3 sequence is CASSQVAVGYRYTF. The CDR3 bases are TGCGCCAGCAGCCAAGTGGCGGTCGGCTATCGCTACACCTTC.